A single sample is the source of the 20 T cell receptor beta chains below, sequenced in a study of T cell clonotyping in hematopoietic cell transplantation. Method: immunoSEQ multiplex PCR; TCRdb's copy keeps in-frame clones and lacks some. The table has more than 7,500 clones, more than 80% seen once. Specimen: peripheral blood mononuclear cells, collected 180 days after allogeneic stem cell transplant. The receptors come from a female patient aged 50 to 65 who had an allogeneic stem cell transplant from an unrelated donor, so the T cells may come from the graft donor. Some clones in this sample may be carry-over from other donors' samples.

This chain links TRBV6-5 with TRBJ1-6; 7 nucleotides align to TRBD1. V lost 0 bases to trimming and J lost 7 bases; unmatched junction nucleotides: 6. The CDR3 contains 16 residues. From germline, CDR1 is MNHEY and CDR2 SVGAGI. The CDR3 DNA follows: TGTGCCAGCAGTTACTCTTCGGACAGGTTAAATTCACCCCTCCACTTT. Translating it yields CASSYSSDRLNSPLHF.

The V call is TRBV4-1, the J call TRBJ2-7; 9 positions agree with TRBD2. CDR3 length: 16 residues. Unmatched junction bases numbered 6, after V lost 2 bases and J lost 1 base. CDR1 and CDR2 from the germline V gene are MGHRA and YSYEKL. The chain's CDR3 is CASSQNPSGTSYEQYF. CDR3 in DNA: TGCGCCAGCAGCCAAAATCCTAGCGGGACATCCTACGAGCAGTACTTC.

About this clone: A read error may produce the germline difference seen at one junction end. The gene calls are TRBV7-7 and TRBJ1-1, with 7 bases lining up with TRBD1. Germline-derived CDR1 and CDR2 are SSHAT and FNYEAQ (reference sequence). CDR3 size: 13 residues. The CDR3 DNA sequence: TGTGCTAGCAGCTTACACAGGGGCACTGAAGCTTTCTTT. Translating gives CASSLHRGTEAFF.

The chain carries TRBV19 and TRBJ2-7, with 8 nucleotides matching TRBD1. Germline CDR1 and CDR2: LNHDA and SQIVND (reference sequence). V lost 0 bases and J lost 9; bases outside the gene matches: 4. This CDR3 is built from 13 residues. The CDR3 reads CASSIDFQGAQYF. The CDR3 nucleotides are TGTGCCAGTAGTATAGATTTCCAGGGGGCGCAGTACTTC. Full variable domain (rest looked up from reference TRBV19 and TRBJ2-7): DGGITQSPKYLFRKEGQNVTLSCEQNLNHDAMYWYRQDPGQGLRLIYYSQIVNDFQKGDIAEGYSVSREKKESFPLTVTSAQKNPTAFYLCASSIDFQGAQYFGPGTRLTVT.

CDR3 protein: CASSVDVVSYEQYF. The CDR3 nucleotides are TGTGCCAGCAGCGTAGACGTGGTTTCCTACGAGCAGTACTTC. The chain is built from TRBV9 and TRBJ2-7; no clear D gene. Deletions cut 0 bases from V and 1 base from J, with 8 bases between. Germline V gene lookup returns CDR1 SGDLS and CDR2 YYNGEE. CDR3 length: 14 amino acids.

The chain has TRBV5-1 and TRBJ2-7; a possible D gene is TRBD2 (5 bases). The CDR3 loop spans 12 amino acids. Germline assignment: CDR1 SGHRS and CDR2 YFSETQ. Trimming took 4 bases from V and 7 from J, leaving 12 bases between them. As DNA, the CDR3 is TGCGCCAGCAGCGGAACTCGGACTGAGCAGTACTTC. Translated: CASSGTRTEQYF.

This clone was observed a single time. The chain is built from TRBV7-9 and TRBJ2-7; TRBD1 is a possible D gene (6 bases). The V gene's germline CDR1 is SEHNR and CDR2 FQNEAQ (reference sequence). V lost 3 bases, J lost 7 bases, and 7 bases lay in between. The CDR3 runs to 11 residues. Here the CDR3 DNA reads TGTGCCAGCAGCTTCGACAGGGAGCAGTACTTC. This encodes CASSFDREQYF.

This sequence joins TRBV6-5 and TRBJ2-1, with 8 positions matching TRBD1. Trimming cost V 6 bases and J 1 base; bases outside gene matches: 5. The CDR3 length is 15 residues. Germline V gene data show CDR1 as MNHEY and CDR2 as SVGAGI. The CDR3 DNA is TGTGCCAGCAGACGGACAGGGCTATCCTACAATGAGCAGTTCTTC. This encodes CASRRTGLSYNEQFF.

This clone was seen a single time. The DNA for the CDR3 is TGCGCCAGCAGATTAGGAACTAGCGAGAACAATGAGCAGTTCTTC. This gives the protein CASRLGTSENNEQFF. This sequence joins TRBV5-1 and TRBJ2-1; TRBD2 matches 7 bases. Trimming at V came to 5 bases and at J to 5 bases, leaving 10 bases not matched to a gene. The CDR3 consists of 15 residues. Looked up from germline, CDR1 is SGHRS and CDR2 is YFSETQ.

The rearrangement uses TRBV6-6 and TRBJ2-4; D possibly matches TRBD1 or TRBD2 (5 bases each). Trimming left V 7 bases short and J 0 bases short, with 10 bases between. CDR3 length: 14 amino acids. Germline V lookup: CDR1 MNHNY, CDR2 SVGAGI (reference sequence). The CDR3 sequence is CASTGGTAKNIQYF. The CDR3 DNA reads TGTGCCAGCACGGGTGGGACAGCCAAAAACATTCAGTACTTC.

The chain is built from TRBV9 and TRBJ2-7; 8 nucleotides line up with TRBD1. The CDR3 contains 14 residues. Per germline, CDR1 SGDLS and CDR2 YYNGEE. With 7 bases clipped from V and 0 bases from J, the junction kept 6 bases outside the gene matches. The CDR3 region has the DNA TGTGCCAGCGGCACAGGGGGAAGCTCCTACGAGCAGTACTTC. It is translated as CASGTGGSSYEQYF.

This clone was seen a handful of times. The junction departs from germline at one end; a sequencing error may be responsible. This sequence joins TRBV30 and TRBJ1-1; the match to TRBD1 covers 7 bases. This CDR3 has 13 residues. Germline V gene data show CDR1 as GTSNPN and CDR2 as SVGIG (reference sequence). In nucleotides, the CDR3 is TGTGCCTGGATAGTACAGGGGAACCCTGAAGCTTTCTTT. Amino acid sequence: CAWIVQGNPEAFF. The full variable domain, completed using reference TRBV30 and TRBJ1-1, is SQTIHQWPATLVQPVGSPLSLECTVEGTSNPNLYWYRQAAGRGLQLLFYSVGIGQISSEVPQNLSASRPQDRQFILSSKKLLLSDSGFYLCAWIVQGNPEAFFGQGTRLTVV.

This clone has a single count. As the CDR3 is not closed by the conserved phenylalanine or tryptophan, this likely results from a read error. This chain links TRBV5-1 with TRBJ2-7; 8 nucleotides align to TRBD1. CDR1 is SGHRS and CDR2 is YFSETQ in the germline V gene. Losses at the gene ends were 4 bases for V and 5 bases for J; bases not matched to a gene: 8. The CDR3 length is 14 residues. The CDR3 nucleotides are TGCGCCAGCAGCGCCCGGACAGGGTTTAACGAGCAGTACTCC. Its protein product is CASSARTGFNEQYS.

This clone was picked up one time. Sequence at one end of the junction differs from germline and may be a read error. This chain uses TRBV5-1 with TRBJ2-7; the match to TRBD1 covers 10 bases. The germline V gene encodes CDR1 SGHRS and CDR2 YFSETQ. This CDR3 region has 11 residues. The DNA of the CDR3 is TGCGCCAGCAGCTCCGGGACAGGGGCCAACTTC. Its translation is CASSSGTGANF.

The rearrangement links TRBV7-9 to TRBJ2-7; D is possibly TRBD2 (6 bases). Trimming pared 4 bases from V and 2 bases from J, leaving 24 bases between. The CDR3 has 18 amino acids. Germline lookup yields CDR1 SEHNR and CDR2 FQNEAQ (reference sequence). CDR3 nucleotide sequence: TGTGCCAGCAGCTCTCTTATGGAGGGAACTTCTTCCCCCTACGAGCAGTACTTC. Translation: CASSSLMEGTSSPYEQYF.

About this clone itself: A far larger clone is only one base removed, so a read error is likely. The chain links TRBV7-8 to TRBJ1-1; TRBD1 aligns across 9 bases. Looked up from germline, CDR1 is SGHVS and CDR2 is FQNEAQ. V was clipped by 1 base and J by 1 base; unmatched bases: 1. This CDR3 spans 15 amino acids. CDR3: CASSLVQGANTEAFF. The CDR3 DNA reads TGTGCCAGCAGCTTAGTACAGGGGGCGAACACTGAAGCTTTCTTT.

This sequence joins TRBV28 and TRBJ2-6; D call uncertain. CDR3 length: 16 residues. Deletions cut 3 bases from V and 0 bases from J, with 9 bases between. The germline V gene has CDR1 MDHEN and CDR2 SYDVKM. The CDR3 sequence is CASSLVFSSGANVLTF. The CDR3 nucleotides read TGTGCCAGCAGTTTGGTGTTCTCCTCTGGGGCCAACGTCCTGACTTTC.

The V call is TRBV28, the J call TRBJ2-6, with a possible D match to TRBD2 (6 bases). The CDR3 spans 16 residues. Per germline, CDR1 MDHEN and CDR2 SYDVKM. Trimming cost V 3 bases and J 3 bases, with 12 bases left between them. The CDR3 protein is CASSLDFGGGANVLTF. The CDR3 region has the DNA TGTGCCAGCAGTTTGGACTTCGGGGGTGGGGCCAACGTCCTGACTTTC.

In this sample, this clone turned up a few times. The rearrangement joins TRBV7-2 to TRBJ2-2, with a weak D call TRBD1 (6 bases). The CDR3 has 13 amino acids. Germline assignment: CDR1 SGHTA and CDR2 FQGNSA. V was shortened by 5 bases and J by 6 bases, with 10 bases between the two germline ends. The CDR3, as DNA: TGTGCCAGCAGCCGGGCAGGGGCCGGGGAGCTGTTTTTT. This encodes CASSRAGAGELFF.

The chain combines TRBV30 with TRBJ1-4; D is unresolved. This CDR3 spans 12 amino acids. Germline CDR1 GTSNPN, CDR2 SVGIG (reference sequence). Trimming took 3 bases from V and 3 from J, leaving 5 bases between them. The CDR3, as DNA: TGTGCCTGGAGGGCGTCTAATGAAAAACTGTTTTTT. Its translation: CAWRASNEKLFF.